This T cell receptor (beta chain) comes out of a study of T cell repertoires in cytomegalovirus infection. Looking at the study overall: CMV infection and matching HLA type were both indicated by public TCR beta signatures.

Using its own MiXCR run on the reads, TCRdb lists one record per CDR3 protein. The table has about 360,000 distinct CDR3 sequences, about 32% seen once. V was clipped by 6 bases and J by 4 bases, with 16 bases between them. Germline V gives CDR1 MDHEN, CDR2 SYDVKM. The CDR3 covers 15 residues. A note on this clonotype: Its specificity is unknown.

V gene TRBV28 combines with J gene TRBJ1-3; D is possibly TRBD1 (5 bases). The material sequenced was cultured PBMCs, taken from culture after CMV antigen stimulation. This receptor was identified in a human donor in good health (CMV status not recorded). Some clones in this sample may be carry-over from other donors' samples. The CDR3 loop is CASRTGGTPGNTIYF. The CDR3 bases are TGTGCCAGCAGAACCGGGGGGACGCCCGGAAACACCATATATTTT. The complete variable domain, with remaining parts taken from reference TRBV28 and TRBJ1-3, reads DVKVTQSSRYLVKRTGEKVFLECVQDMDHENMFWYRQDPGLGLRLIYFSYDVKMKEKGDIPEGYSVSREKKERFSLILESASTNQTSMYLCASRTGGTPGNTIYFGEGSWLTVV.